This T cell receptor beta chain was captured in a study of T cell repertoires in cytomegalovirus infection. Study-level information: Public TCR beta signatures were indicative of both CMV infection and a matching HLA type. Study-level findings and limits: Across the ex vivo response, the dominant clonotypes were HLA-C-restricted CMV-specific TCR beta clonotypes.

To note about this clonotype: Its antigen remains unknown.

TCRdb re-called the reads through MiXCR, storing one row per CDR3 protein. The repertoire includes about a million distinct CDR3 sequences, approximately 31% of them detected once, and over 12% sits in the top ten. The germline CDR1 and CDR2 sequences are ENHRY and SYGVKD. CDR3 size: 16 residues. J gave up 0 bases and V 7 bases, and 9 bases lay outside the gene matches. This sample comprised cultured CD8+ T cells from PBMCs, obtained from culture after CMV antigen stimulation. This chain connects TRBV10-3 to TRBJ2-1; 7 bases are shared with TRBD2. The receptor comes from a human donor in good health (CMV status not recorded). Some clones in this sample may be carry-over from other donors' samples. Here the CDR3 reads CAITPGLPSSYNEQFF. The CDR3, as DNA: TGTGCCATCACCCCGGGACTACCGAGCTCCTACAATGAGCAGTTCTTC.